The T cell receptor beta chain described here comes from a study of cytomegalovirus exposure and HLA in healthy donors. PCR employed 60 Vbeta and 13 Jbeta primers. Using immunoSEQ multiplex PCR, the repertoire was profiled, and TCRdb retains in-frame clones only, with some absent. The table records around 100,000 clones, more than 65% of them present only once. Study-wide results and limits: It was shown in a later analysis that HLA-associated TCR beta chains were more clonally expanded than other, equally common chains. Several of the most significant clusters appeared linked to common viral pathogens, based on a later analysis. Analysis was carried out at a later point, and it linked a missense DCLRE1C variant to TCR beta V- and J-gene trimming.

The CDR3 loop spans 14 amino acids. Trimming at V came to 2 bases and at J to 8 bases, leaving 5 bases not matched to a gene. The germline V gene has CDR1 SGHNT and CDR2 YYREEE (reference sequence). As regards this clone: The antigen is not known.

The clonotype originates from a woman in her 50s in good health and CMV-seropositive. The specimen was PBMCs. The genes are TRBV5-4 and TRBJ1-4; 8 nucleotides align to TRBD1. CDR3 nucleotides: TGTGCCAGCAGCTTTACAGGGGGAGGCGAAAAACTGTTTTTT. It codes for CASSFTGGGEKLFF.